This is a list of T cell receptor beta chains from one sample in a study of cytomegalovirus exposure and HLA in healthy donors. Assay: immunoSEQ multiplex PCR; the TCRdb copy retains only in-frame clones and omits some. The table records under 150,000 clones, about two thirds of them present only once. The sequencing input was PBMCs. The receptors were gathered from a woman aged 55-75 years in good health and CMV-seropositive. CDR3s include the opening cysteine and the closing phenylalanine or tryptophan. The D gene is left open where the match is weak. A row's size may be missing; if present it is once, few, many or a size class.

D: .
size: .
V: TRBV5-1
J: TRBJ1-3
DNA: TGCGCCAGCAGCGAGCAGGCAGATTTAGTTTTCTCTGGAAACACCATATATTTT
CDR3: CASSEQADLVFSGNTIYF

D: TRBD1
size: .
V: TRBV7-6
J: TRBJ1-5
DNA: TGTGCCAGCAGCTTAGAGGGGGCGGGAAGTCAGCCCCAGCATTTT
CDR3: CASSLEGAGSQPQHF

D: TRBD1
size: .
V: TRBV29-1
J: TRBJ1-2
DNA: TGCAGCGTTGGACAGGGGGCCCGAAACTATGGCTACACCTTC
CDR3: CSVGQGARNYGYTF

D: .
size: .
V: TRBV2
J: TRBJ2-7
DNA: TGTGCCAGCAGCTCAGGGGTAAGCTACGAGCAGTACTTC
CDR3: CASSSGVSYEQYF

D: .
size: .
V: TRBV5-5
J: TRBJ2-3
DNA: TGTGCCAGCAGCTTGGGACAGTCCCGCACAGATACGCAGTATTTT
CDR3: CASSLGQSRTDTQYF

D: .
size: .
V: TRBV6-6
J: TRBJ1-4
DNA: TGTGCCAGCAGGGTACAGGATCCGGAAAAACTGTTTTTT
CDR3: CASRVQDPEKLFF

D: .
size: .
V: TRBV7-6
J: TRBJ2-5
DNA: TGTGCCAGCAGCTTAGCGTCCAGCGGGCAAGAGACCCAGTACTTC
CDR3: CASSLASSGQETQYF

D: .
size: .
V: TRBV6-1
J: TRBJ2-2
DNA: TGTGCCAGCATTCCCCTCCCGAACACCGGGGAGCTGTTTTTT
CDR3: CASIPLPNTGELFF

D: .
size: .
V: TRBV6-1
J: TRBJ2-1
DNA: TGTGCCAGCAGTGGGCCCTACAATGAGCAGTTCTTC
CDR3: CASSGPYNEQFF

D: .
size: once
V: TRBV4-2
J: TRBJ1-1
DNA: TGTGCCAGCAGCCAAGCATCGGAGGGCCGTAAAGCTTTCTTT
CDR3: CASSQASEGRKAFF

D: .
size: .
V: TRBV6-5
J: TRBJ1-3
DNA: TGTGCCAGCACTTCCGGGGGTACAAGAAACACCATATATTTT
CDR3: CASTSGGTRNTIYF

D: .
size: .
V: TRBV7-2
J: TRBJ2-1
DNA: TGTGCCAGCAGCCAGGACGGGGTCTCGTACAATGAGCAGTTCTTC
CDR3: CASSQDGVSYNEQFF

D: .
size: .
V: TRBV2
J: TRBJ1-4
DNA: TGTGCCAGCGTGGGGGCCCGGGGTGAAAAACTGTTTTTT
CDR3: CASVGARGEKLFF

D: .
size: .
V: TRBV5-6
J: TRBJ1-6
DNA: TGTGCCAGCAAAGGCCGGGAGTTGTCACCCCTCCACTTT
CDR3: CASKGRELSPLHF

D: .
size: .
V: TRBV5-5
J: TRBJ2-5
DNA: TGTGCCAGCAGCTTTGGGCGAGTGGTGGATACCGAAGAGACCCAGTACTTC
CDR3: CASSFGRVVDTEETQYF

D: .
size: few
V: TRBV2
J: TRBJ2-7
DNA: TGTGCCAGCACTGGGCAACAGGGTTACGACGAGCAGTACTTC
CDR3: CASTGQQGYDEQYF

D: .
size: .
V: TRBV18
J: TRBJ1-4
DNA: TGTGCCAGCTCACCCCAGGCCAAAAAACTGTTTTTT
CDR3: CASSPQAKKLFF

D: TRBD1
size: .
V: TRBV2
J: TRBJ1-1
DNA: TGTGCCAGCCGGTCGGACAGGGAGGACACTGAAGCTTTCTTT
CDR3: CASRSDREDTEAFF

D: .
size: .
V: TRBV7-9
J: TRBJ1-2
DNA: TGTTCCAGCAGCTTAACCGACACCGATGGCTACACCTTC
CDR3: CSSSLTDTDGYTF

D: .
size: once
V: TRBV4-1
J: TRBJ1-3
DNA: TGCGCCAGCAGCCAAGAGGCCAGGCAGGGAAACACCATATATTTT
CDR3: CASSQEARQGNTIYF

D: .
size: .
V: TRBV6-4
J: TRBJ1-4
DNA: TGTGCCAGCAGTGACTCGACTCCTGTGAGGGAGGGCGAAAAACTGTTTTTT
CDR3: CASSDSTPVREGEKLFF

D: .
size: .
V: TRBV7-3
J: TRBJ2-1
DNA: TGTGCCAGCAGCCCGGACAGCAGCTCCTACAATGAGCAGTTCTTC
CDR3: CASSPDSSSYNEQFF

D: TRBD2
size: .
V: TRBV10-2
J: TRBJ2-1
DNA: TGCGCCGGGGGAGCGGGGGGCTCTAATGAGCAGTTCTTC
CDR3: CAGGAGGSNEQFF

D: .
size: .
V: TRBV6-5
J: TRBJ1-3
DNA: TGTGCCAGCAGTTACGCGTACTCTGGAAACACCATATATTTT
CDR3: CASSYAYSGNTIYF

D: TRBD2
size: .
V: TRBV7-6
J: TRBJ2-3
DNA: TGTGCCAGCAGACGGACTAGCGCCAGCACAGATACGCAGTATTTT
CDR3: CASRRTSASTDTQYF

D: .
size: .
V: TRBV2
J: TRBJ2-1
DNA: TGTGCCAGCAGTTCTTTCAGGGGATCACCCAATGAGCAGTTCTTC
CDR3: CASSSFRGSPNEQFF

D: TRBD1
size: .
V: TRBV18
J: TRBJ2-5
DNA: TGTGCCAGCTCAGCAGGGGGCAATGTGGAGACCCAGTACTTC
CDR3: CASSAGGNVETQYF

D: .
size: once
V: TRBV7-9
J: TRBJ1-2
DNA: TGTGCCAGCAGCCCCGAGGGAGGGCCAACCAACTATGGCTACACCTTC
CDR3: CASSPEGGPTNYGYTF

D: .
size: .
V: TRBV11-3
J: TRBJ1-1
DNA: TGTGCCAGCAGCTTACAGGGAGGGAACACTGAAGCTTTCTTT
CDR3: CASSLQGGNTEAFF

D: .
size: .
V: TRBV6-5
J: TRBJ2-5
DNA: TGTGCCAGCAGCCCGGTGGGAGCAGGAGAGACCCAGTACTTC
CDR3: CASSPVGAGETQYF

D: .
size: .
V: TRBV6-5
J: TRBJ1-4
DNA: TGTGCCAGCAGTTACTCACGCGGCCGGGAAAAACTGTTTTTT
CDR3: CASSYSRGREKLFF

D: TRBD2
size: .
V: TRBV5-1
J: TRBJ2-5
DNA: TGCGCCAGCACTACCGGGACTAGCGGGATCCTCCAAGAGACCCAGTACTTC
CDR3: CASTTGTSGILQETQYF

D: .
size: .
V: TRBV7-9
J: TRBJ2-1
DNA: TGTGCCAGCAGCGCCGGACAGGAGGGATACAATGAGCAGTTCTTC
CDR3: CASSAGQEGYNEQFF

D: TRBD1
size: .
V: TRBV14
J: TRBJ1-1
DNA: TGTGCCAGCAGCCGGGACAGGGTTTTCACTGAAGCTTTCTTT
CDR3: CASSRDRVFTEAFF

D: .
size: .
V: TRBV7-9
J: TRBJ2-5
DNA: TGTGCCAGCAGCGCCGGTGAGACCCAGTACTTC
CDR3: CASSAGETQYF

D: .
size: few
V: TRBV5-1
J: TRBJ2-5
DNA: TGCGCCAGCAGCTTACTAGGGCCCCAAGAGACCCAGTACTTC
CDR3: CASSLLGPQETQYF

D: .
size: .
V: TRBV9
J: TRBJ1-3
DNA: TGTGCCAGCAGCGTAGGTATAACGGGGGACACCATATATTTT
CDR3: CASSVGITGDTIYF

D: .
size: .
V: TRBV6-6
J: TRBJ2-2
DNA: TGTGCCAGCAGTTTTGCTACGAACACCGGGGAGCTGTTTTTT
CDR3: CASSFATNTGELFF

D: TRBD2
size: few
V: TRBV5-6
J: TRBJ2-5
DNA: TGTGCCAGCAGCGGACGACTAGCGGGGGTGGACGAGACCCAGTACTTC
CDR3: CASSGRLAGVDETQYF

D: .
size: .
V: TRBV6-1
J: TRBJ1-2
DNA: TGTGCCAGCAGTGTGGGCGGGGTTTATGGCTACACCTTC
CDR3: CASSVGGVYGYTF

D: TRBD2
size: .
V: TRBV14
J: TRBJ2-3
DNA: TGTGCCAGCAGCCAGCTAAAGGGGACTAGCGGGACCGGTGGAGATACGCAGTATTTT
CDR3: CASSQLKGTSGTGGDTQYF

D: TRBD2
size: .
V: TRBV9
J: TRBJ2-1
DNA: TGTGCCAGCAGCGTAGTCGGCGGGGGGGCTTATAATGAGCAGTTCTTC
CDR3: CASSVVGGGAYNEQFF

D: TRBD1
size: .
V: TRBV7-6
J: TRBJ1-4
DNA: TGTGCCAGCAGCCAGACAGGGGGCAGTGAAAAACTGTTTTTT
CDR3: CASSQTGGSEKLFF

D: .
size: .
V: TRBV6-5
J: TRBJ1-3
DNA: TGTGCCAGCAGTTACGGTGGGGGGAACACCATATATTTT
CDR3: CASSYGGGNTIYF

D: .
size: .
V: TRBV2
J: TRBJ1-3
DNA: TGTGCCAGCAGTGAAGAACAGCTCTCTGGAAACACCATATATTTT
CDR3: CASSEEQLSGNTIYF

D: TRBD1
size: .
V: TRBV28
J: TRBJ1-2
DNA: TGTGCCAGCAGTTTTACAGGGGGCGAAGGCTATGGCTACACCTTC
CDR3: CASSFTGGEGYGYTF

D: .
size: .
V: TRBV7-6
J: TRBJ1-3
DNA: TGTGCCAGCAGCCCTAGACGCTCTGGAAACACCATATATTTT
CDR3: CASSPRRSGNTIYF

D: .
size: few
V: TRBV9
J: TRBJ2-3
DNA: TGTGCCAGCACCCAAGGGGGGGGTAGAGATACGCAGTATTTT
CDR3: CASTQGGGRDTQYF

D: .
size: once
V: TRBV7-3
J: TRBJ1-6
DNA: TGTGCCAGCAGCTTAACTCAGGGGAGTAATTCACCCCCCCACTTT
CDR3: CASSLTQGSNSPPHF

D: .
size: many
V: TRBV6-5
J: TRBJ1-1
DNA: TGTGCCAGCAGTTACTCGGGCAGGGGCACTGAAGCTTTCTTT
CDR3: CASSYSGRGTEAFF

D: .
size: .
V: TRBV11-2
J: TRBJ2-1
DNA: TGTGCCAGCAGCTTGCTACACAATGAGCAGTTCTTC
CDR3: CASSLLHNEQFF

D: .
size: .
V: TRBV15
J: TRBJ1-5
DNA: TGTGCCACCAGCAGAGTGCAACCCGGGACTTCCTTAAATCAGCCCCAGCATTTT
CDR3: CATSRVQPGTSLNQPQHF

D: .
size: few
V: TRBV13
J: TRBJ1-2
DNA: TGTGCCAGCAGTTTAGACCGAGATGCGGGAGGCGGCTACACCTTC
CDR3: CASSLDRDAGGGYTF

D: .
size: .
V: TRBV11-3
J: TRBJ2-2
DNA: TGTGCCAGCAGCTTAGAAGGTGGGCTCACCGGGGAGCTGTTTTTT
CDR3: CASSLEGGLTGELFF

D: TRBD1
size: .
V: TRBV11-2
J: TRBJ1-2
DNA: TGTGCCAGCAGCTCCGACAGGGCCACGGGCTACACCTTC
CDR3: CASSSDRATGYTF